This entry features one T cell receptor beta chain sequence. This specimen comes from a study of T cell clones after liver transplantation. The wider study: A pre-transplant mixed lymphocyte reaction with TCRbeta sequencing defined graft-donor-reactive clones followed in post-transplant blood. As an antigen-independent comparator, third-party-reactive TCRbeta sequences came from pre-transplant mixed lymphocyte reactions.

Profiled with immunoSEQ multiplex PCR; TCRdb holds only in-frame clones, not every one. The sample contains approximately 100,000 clones, roughly four fifths of which appear only once. Sorting of unstimulated PBMCs yielded separate CD3+CD4+ and CD3+CD8+ fractions. This receptor was taken from a human patient who received a liver transplant. Some T cells may be graft donor cells. The sample in question was CD4+ T cells from blood, obtained approximately 50 months after liver transplant.

The CDR3 sequence: CASSPSGGGYGYTF. The DNA of the CDR3 is TGTGCCAGCAGCCCTTCAGGGGGAGGCTATGGCTACACCTTC. The chain recombines TRBV7-2 with TRBJ1-2; 7 bases map to TRBD1. The CDR3 is 14 amino acids. V was clipped by 5 bases and J by 4 bases; unmatched bases: 7. Germline V CDR1 and CDR2: SGHTA, FQGNSA.